What follows are 2 T cell receptor beta chains derived from one specimen sequenced in a study of tumor and adjacent non-tumor tissue in lung cancer. The template was RNA from unsorted bulk tissue. The library came from three nested PCR rounds adapted from ARM-PCR protocols. TCRdb analysed the multiplex PCR reads with MiXCR anew, one entry per CDR3 protein. The table lists under 95,000 distinct CDR3 sequences, less than 75% of them singletons, with roughly 18% in the top ten. Sequencing was carried out using lung tumor tissue. The origin of the receptors is a man aged 55 to 70 with non-small cell lung cancer.

As regards this clonotype: A single base separates this from a much larger clone, so it may be a read error. The chain employs TRBV12-3 or TRBV12-4 and TRBJ1-5; 7 nucleotides agree with TRBD1. This CDR3 spans 14 amino acids. The trim removed 7 bases at V and 7 bases at J, leaving 10 bases unmatched. CDR3 amino acids: CASNGGQNDQPQHF. DNA of the CDR3: TGTGCCAGCAATGGGGGACAGAACGACCAGCCCCAGCATTTT.

The rearrangement joins TRBV30 to TRBJ2-3; unclear D gene. CDR3 length: 12 residues. Germline CDR1 GTSNPN, CDR2 SVGIG (reference sequence). CDR3 sequence: CSTGPPADTQYF. The CDR3 DNA follows: TGTAGCACGGGTCCGCCAGCAGATACGCAGTATTTT.